This T cell receptor (beta chain) was recovered during a study of graft-versus-host responses after intestinal transplantation. Background on the study: Every recipient had anti-thymocyte globulin induction and 2 to 3 years of tacrolimus plus steroids. Study results and limitations: Researchers found GvH clones in recipient marrow, and some showed up first in ileum or blood.

Germline lookup yields CDR1 SGHDN and CDR2 FVKESK. The CDR3 spans 12 residues. The V end was cut by 6 bases, the J end by 6 bases, with 8 bases between. Profiling relied on immunoSEQ multiplex PCR, and the TCRdb table lists in-frame clones only, not all of them. The profile shows about 89,000 clones, about 95% of them singletons. Details on this clone: Its specificity is unknown.

This chain joins TRBV14 and TRBJ1-4; D call uncertain. The source material was unstimulated CD4+ T cells sorted from spleen or lymph node cells, sampled before transplant. The receptor comes from a human donor who was the organ donor for an intestinal transplant. The CDR3 DNA follows: TGTGCCAGCAGTCTTAGGGATGAAAAACTGTTTTTT. This codes for CASSLRDEKLFF.